The rows below give T cell receptor beta chains drawn from one sample of a study of cytotoxic CD8 clonotypes in ibrutinib-treated CLL. Assay used: immunoSEQ multiplex PCR; TCRdb lists only in-frame clones, some missing. This sample carries almost 250,000 clones, 70% of them seen once, and the ten largest clones take 15%. The material sequenced was PBMCs, taken after 24 months of ibrutinib treatment. All receptors derive from a human donor with chronic lymphocytic leukemia. The CDR3 runs from the conserved cysteine through the conserved F or W. D genes are given only for firm matches. Clone size is stated in some rows and not others, as once, few, many or a class when expanded.

CDR3 protein	CDR3 DNA	CDR3 length	clone size	D gene	V gene	J gene
CASSLGSTTGRRREAFF	TGTGCCAGCAGCTTGGGCTCGACAACAGGGAGGAGGCGTGAAGCTTTCTTT	17	NA	NA	TRBV5-4	TRBJ1-1
CASSSMGLAGALPSTDTQYF	TGTGCCAGCAGCTCCATGGGACTAGCGGGAGCACTACCTAGCACAGATACGCAGTATTTT	20	NA	TRBD2	TRBV7-3	TRBJ2-3
CASSYGASSYEQYF	TGTGCCAGCAGTTACGGGGCAAGCTCCTACGAGCAGTACTTC	14	NA	NA	TRBV6-5	TRBJ2-7
CASSWDRDQPQHF	TGTGCCAGCAGCTGGGATCGAGATCAGCCCCAGCATTTT	13	NA	NA	TRBV5-8	TRBJ1-5
CASSQQPYGYTF	TGTGCCAGCAGCCAACAGCCGTATGGCTACACCTTC	12	few	NA	TRBV6-5	TRBJ1-2
CASSLSWSQGNTIYF	TGTGCCAGCAGTTTATCGTGGAGTCAGGGAAACACCATATATTTT	15	few	NA	TRBV27	TRBJ1-3
CASSLGLAGALYF	TGTGCCAGCAGTTTGGGACTAGCGGGAGCGCTGTACTTC	13	NA	TRBD2	TRBV27	TRBJ2-7
CASSLGTTAGEETQYF	TGCGCCAGCAGCTTGGGAACCACAGCGGGAGAAGAGACCCAGTACTTC	16	once	TRBD2	TRBV5-1	TRBJ2-5
CASSQKSGSTDTQYF	TGTGCCAGCAGCCAGAAGAGCGGGAGCACAGATACGCAGTATTTT	15	NA	NA	TRBV7-2	TRBJ2-3
CASSQVWAAPSYEQYF	TGCGCCAGCAGCCAAGTTTGGGCCGCACCCTCCTACGAGCAGTACTTC	16	NA	NA	TRBV4-3	TRBJ2-7
CASDGASGALEAFF	TGTGCCAGCGACGGGGCTTCTGGGGCCCTAGAAGCTTTCTTT	14	NA	NA	TRBV28	TRBJ1-1
CASSPGQGREQYF	TGTGCCAGCAGCCCGGGACAGGGTCGTGAGCAGTACTTC	13	NA	TRBD1	TRBV9	TRBJ2-7
CASSLWGRFSQPQHF	TGTGCCAGCAGCTTGTGGGGCCGATTCAGCCAGCCCCAGCATTTT	15	few	NA	TRBV5-6	TRBJ1-5
CASSPDTGGRSGYTF	TGCGCCAGCAGCCCGGATACCGGGGGGAGGAGTGGCTACACCTTC	15	few	NA	TRBV5-1	TRBJ1-2
CSGAETYEQYF	TGCAGCGGAGCGGAGACCTACGAGCAGTACTTC	11	NA	NA	TRBV20-1	TRBJ2-7
CASSLDWNTGELFF	TGTGCCAGCAGCTTAGACTGGAACACCGGGGAGCTGTTTTTT	14	NA	NA	TRBV11-3	TRBJ2-2
CASSPQSTGANVLTF	TGTGCCAGCAGTCCCCAGAGTACTGGGGCCAACGTCCTGACTTTC	15	NA	NA	TRBV28	TRBJ2-6
CASSYGGYGYTF	TGTGCCAGCAGTTACGGGGGGTATGGCTACACCTTC	12	NA	NA	TRBV6-5	TRBJ1-2
CASSLENRVGYTF	TGTGCCAGCAGCTTGGAGAACAGGGTGGGCTACACCTTC	13	few	NA	TRBV7-8	TRBJ1-2
CASSNDRGSYNEQFF	TGTGCCAGCAGCAACGACCGGGGTAGCTACAATGAGCAGTTCTTC	15	NA	NA	TRBV11-3	TRBJ2-1
CASASSGFGTDTQYF	TGTGCCAGCGCCTCGTCGGGGTTTGGCACAGATACGCAGTATTTT	15	few	NA	TRBV9	TRBJ2-3
CASSVDDRSSSYEQYF	TGTGCCAGCAGCGTAGATGACAGGAGCTCTTCCTACGAGCAGTACTTC	16	NA	NA	TRBV9	TRBJ2-7
CASSQRRDRMGAEAFF	TGTGCCAGCTCACAGAGAAGGGACAGAATGGGCGCTGAAGCTTTCTTT	16	NA	TRBD1	TRBV18	TRBJ1-1
CASSIGRDSAGEQYF	TGTGCCAGTAGTATAGGCCGGGACTCCGCCGGGGAGCAGTACTTC	15	NA	NA	TRBV19	TRBJ2-7
CASYWGGSNEQFF	TGCGCCAGCTACTGGGGCGGGAGCAATGAGCAGTTCTTC	13	NA	TRBD2	TRBV5-1	TRBJ2-1
CSVLGTRGYTF	TGCAGCGTTTTGGGGACCCGTGGCTACACCTTC	11	few	NA	TRBV29-1	TRBJ1-2
CASSLDGPSYNEQFF	TGTGCCAGCAGCTTAGATGGGCCCTCCTACAATGAGCAGTTCTTC	15	NA	NA	TRBV7-2	TRBJ2-1
CASSSWTRRGYTF	TGTGCCAGCAGTTCGTGGACACGACGGGGCTACACCTTC	13	few	NA	TRBV27	TRBJ1-2
CASSGGHPIYEQYF	TGTGCCAGCAGCGGGGGACACCCGATCTACGAGCAGTACTTC	14	many	NA	TRBV7-8	TRBJ2-7
CASSVTSGSGDEQFF	TGCGCCAGCAGCGTAACTAGCGGGAGCGGCGATGAGCAGTTCTTC	15	NA	TRBD2	TRBV5-1	TRBJ2-1
CASSSGAGYEQYF	TGTGCCAGCAGTTCAGGGGCAGGGTACGAGCAGTACTTC	13	NA	NA	TRBV6-5	TRBJ2-7
CASSLVGTDTQYF	TGCGCCAGCAGCTTGGTTGGCACAGATACGCAGTATTTT	13	once	NA	TRBV5-1	TRBJ2-3
CASSGTGGSTGELFF	TGTGCCAGCAGCGGAACAGGGGGGAGTACCGGGGAGCTGTTTTTT	15	NA	TRBD1	TRBV7-8	TRBJ2-2
CASTILSGRAADTQYF	TGTGCCAGCACAATTCTTAGCGGGAGAGCCGCAGATACGCAGTATTTT	16	NA	TRBD2	TRBV13	TRBJ2-3
CASSTHGRAHNEQFF	TGTGCCAGTAGCACCCACGGGAGGGCCCATAATGAGCAGTTCTTC	15	NA	TRBD2	TRBV19	TRBJ2-1
CASSTMDSHPNF	TGTGCCAGCAGTACCATGGACAGCCACCCAAACTTC	12	NA	NA	TRBV6-6	TRBJ2-5
CAWSRTSGRTETQYF	TGTGCCTGGAGTCGGACTAGCGGGAGGACGGAGACCCAGTACTTC	15	NA	TRBD2	TRBV30	TRBJ2-5
CASSLRQNRNSPLHF	TGTGCCAGCAGCTTACGACAAAATCGGAATTCACCCCTCCACTTT	15	NA	NA	TRBV14	TRBJ1-6
CASSVDPQDTYEQYF	TGTGCCAGCAGCGTAGACCCACAGGATACCTACGAGCAGTACTTC	15	NA	NA	TRBV9	TRBJ2-7
CASSSGTSGAKGNEQFF	TGCGCCAGCAGTTCCGGGACTAGCGGGGCTAAGGGGAATGAGCAGTTCTTC	17	NA	TRBD2	TRBV5-1	TRBJ2-1
CASLPRKRDTQYF	TGTGCCAGCTTGCCGCGCAAACGGGATACGCAGTATTTT	13	NA	NA	TRBV7-9	TRBJ2-3
CASSLRTGDRNEQYF	TGTGCCAGCAGCTTAAGGACAGGGGACCGTAACGAGCAGTACTTC	15	NA	TRBD1	TRBV7-9	TRBJ2-7
CASSVVPGLPETQYF	TGTGCCAGCAGCGTAGTTCCGGGACTACCAGAGACCCAGTACTTC	15	once	TRBD2	TRBV9	TRBJ2-5
CASSLVAGPGELFF	TGTGCCAGCAGCCTCGTCGCGGGTCCCGGGGAGCTGTTTTTT	14	NA	NA	TRBV27	TRBJ2-2
CASTKRWGLSEKLFF	TGTGCCAGCACTAAAAGATGGGGGTTAAGTGAAAAACTGTTTTTT	15	NA	NA	TRBV28	TRBJ1-4
CASSQGGDSNSYEQYF	TGTGCCAGCAGTCAAGGGGGCGACAGCAACTCCTACGAGCAGTACTTC	16	NA	TRBD1	TRBV28	TRBJ2-7